One and the same sample provided the 32 T cell receptor beta chains below, sequenced in a study of neurological immune-mediated disorders. TCRdb reprocessed the 5' RACE reads via MiXCR and lists one record per CDR3 protein. The data contain 45,000 to 50,000 distinct CDR3 sequences, less than 4% of them singletons. The sequenced sample was PBMCs. All receptors come from a woman aged 45-65 years with multiple sclerosis.

This clonotype was counted at least ten times. This chain joins TRBV5-1 and TRBJ2-1, with TRBD2 matching over 12 bases. The length of the CDR3 is 15 residues. Germline CDR1 is SGHRS and CDR2 is YFSETQ. The junction had 2 bases not matched to a gene; V was cut back by 3 bases and J by 4 bases. This chain's CDR3 is CASSWTSGTYNEQFF. In nucleotides, the CDR3 is TGCGCCAGCAGCTGGACTAGCGGGACATACAATGAGCAGTTCTTC.

In this sample, this clonotype turned up many times. A much larger clonotype is one base distant, so this may be a read error. The chain combines TRBV15 with TRBJ2-3; no firm D call. CDR3 length: 11 residues. The V and J ends lost 8 bases and 3 bases respectively, with 6 bases between them. Per the germline V gene, CDR1 is LNHNV and CDR2 is YYDKDF (reference sequence). In DNA, the CDR3 is TGTGCCACCGGGGAAACAGATACGCAGTATTTT. Its translation: CATGETDTQYF.

This clonotype was observed many times. The chain joins TRBV29-1 to TRBJ2-3; no firm D call. This CDR3 comprises 11 residues. Germline V lookup: CDR1 SQVTM, CDR2 ANQGSEA. Trimming stripped 3 bases from V and 7 bases from J, with 8 bases between. In nucleotides, the CDR3 is TGCAGCGTTGATTCTGGGAATACGCAGTATTTT. It yields the protein CSVDSGNTQYF.

This clonotype was counted ten times or more. The CDR3 sequence is CASSLLIQGSGALAKNIQYF. CDR3 DNA: TGCGCCAGCAGCCTCCTAATCCAGGGGTCAGGGGCTTTAGCCAAAAACATTCAGTACTTC. This chain uses TRBV4-1 with TRBJ2-4; a weak D match, TRBD1 (6 bases). Germline V CDR1 and CDR2: MGHRA, YSYEKL. Between the trimmed V and J ends, which lost 4 bases and 0 bases, there was a span of 25 bases. CDR3 length: 20 amino acids.

This clonotype has ten or more counts. This chain connects TRBV6-6 to TRBJ2-7; 12 bases match TRBD2. J gave up 0 bases and V 6 bases, and 6 bases lay outside the gene matches. CDR1 and CDR2 from the germline V gene are MNHNY and SVGAGI (reference sequence). CDR3 length: 16 amino acids. CDR3 in amino acids: CASSRGLAGLSYEQYV. In DNA, the CDR3 is TGTGCCAGCAGCCGGGGACTAGCGGGCCTCTCCTACGAGCAGTACGTC.

This clonotype was seen ten or more times. The chain is built from TRBV3-1 and TRBJ2-7; 9 nucleotides line up with TRBD1. The germline gives CDR1 LGHDT, CDR2 YNNKEL (reference sequence). The ends lost 2 bases at V and 3 bases at J; junction bases unmatched: 8. This CDR3 has 16 amino acids. The CDR3 DNA reads as TGTGCCAGCAGCCAAACAACCGGGACAGGGAACTACGAGCAGTACTTC. Translating it yields CASSQTTGTGNYEQYF.

This clonotype was seen ten or more times. The gene calls are TRBV6-5 and TRBJ2-6, with TRBD1 matching over 10 bases. Germline CDR1 reads MNHEY; CDR2 reads SVGAGI. This CDR3 contains 18 residues. V gave up 0 bases and J gave up 0 bases; unmatched junction bases: 2. The CDR3 spells CASSYSTGGFSGANVLTF. DNA of the CDR3: TGTGCCAGCAGTTACTCGACAGGGGGCTTCTCTGGGGCCAACGTCCTGACTTTC.

This clonotype was observed at least ten times. This chain connects TRBV6-5 to TRBJ1-2, with D perhaps matching TRBD1 (5 bases). V lost 6 bases to trimming and J lost 4 bases, with 12 bases between them. The CDR3 runs 13 residues. The germline V gene encodes CDR1 MNHEY and CDR2 SVGAGI. CDR3 coding DNA: TGTGCCAGCAGGACGACAGCTTCCTATGGCTACACCTTC. Its translation is CASRTTASYGYTF.

The genes are TRBV6-6 and TRBJ1-3; 12 bases are shared with TRBD1. This CDR3 is 16 amino acids long. V shed 4 bases and J 12 bases; nucleotides not matched to a gene: 13. The germline gives CDR1 MNHNY, CDR2 SVGAGI (reference sequence). The CDR3 sequence: CASSWGQGALGKNIYF. DNA of the CDR3: TGTGCCAGCAGTTGGGGACAGGGGGCGCTTGGAAAAAACATATATTTT.

This clonotype was counted at least ten times. The chain carries TRBV12-3 or TRBV12-4 and TRBJ2-3; D call uncertain. The V gene lost 3 bases and the J gene lost 0 bases, with 10 bases spanning the gap. CDR3 length equals 15 residues. The CDR3 DNA reads TGTGCCAGCAGTTTCGATTTTAGGAGCACAGATACGCAGTATTTT. This encodes CASSFDFRSTDTQYF.

This clonotype was seen many times. The J gene is TRBJ1-4, the V gene TRBV5-1; maybe TRBD1 (6 bases). Trimming took off 5 bases at V and 2 bases at J, with 13 bases between the two ends. Germline V gene data show CDR1 as SGHRS and CDR2 as YFSETQ. The CDR3 has 15 residues. CDR3 protein: CASRDTGTTNEKLFF. As DNA, the CDR3 is TGCGCCAGCAGGGACACAGGGACGACTAATGAAAAACTGTTTTTT.

This clonotype was observed many times. This chain uses TRBV5-1 with TRBJ2-3; no definite D call. Germline V gives CDR1 SGHRS, CDR2 YFSETQ. The V end lost 4 bases, the J end lost 4 bases, and 13 bases lay between the germline ends. The CDR3 loop spans 14 amino acids. The DNA of the CDR3 is TGCGCCAGCAGCGCGATCCTGGGCCCAGATACGCAGTATTTT. Residues: CASSAILGPDTQYF.

This clonotype was seen at least ten times. This chain connects TRBV9 to TRBJ2-1, with TRBD2 identical over 10 bases. This CDR3 contains 17 residues. Unmatched junction bases numbered 10, after V lost 3 bases and J lost 4 bases. Germline V gene data show CDR1 as SGDLS and CDR2 as YYNGEE. The CDR3 loop is CASSALIPSGGYNEQFF. As DNA, the CDR3 is TGTGCCAGCAGCGCCCTAATCCCTAGCGGGGGTTACAATGAGCAGTTCTTC. The whole variable domain, remainder taken from reference TRBV9 and TRBJ2-1, is DSGVTQTPKHLITATGQRVTLRCSPRSGDLSVYWYQQSLDQGLQFLIQYYNGEERAKGNILERFSAQQFPDLHSELNLSSLELGDSALYFCASSALIPSGGYNEQFFGPGTRLTVL.

This clonotype came up many times. The rearrangement joins TRBV9 to TRBJ2-7; the match to TRBD2 covers 8 bases. In germline, CDR1 is SGDLS, CDR2 YYNGEE. The CDR3 extends over 14 amino acids. The J segment lost 6 bases and the V segment lost 3 bases, leaving 8 bases of the junction unmatched. The CDR3 bases are TGTGCCAGCAGCGCCACCGGACTAGCACTCGAGCAGTACTTC. Translation gives CASSATGLALEQYF.

This clonotype appeared many times. The chain recombines TRBV12-3 or TRBV12-4 with TRBJ2-5, with a tentative D call TRBD1 (6 bases). The germline V and J ends were trimmed by 5 bases and 5 bases, with 15 bases remaining between them. The CDR3 is made up of 14 amino acids. The CDR3 loop is CASSTQGSRETQYF. The DNA of the CDR3 is TGTGCCAGCAGTACACAGGGTTCCCGGGAGACCCAGTACTTC.

This clonotype was observed at least ten times. The chain couples TRBV14 to TRBJ2-3; D may be TRBD2 (6 bases). Looked up from germline, CDR1 is SGHDN and CDR2 is FVKESK. V dropped 1 base and J dropped 1 base, with 9 bases sitting between them. The CDR3 is made up of 15 amino acids. The CDR3 DNA is TGTGCCAGCAGCCAAGTCGGGACTGGCACAGATACGCAGTATTTT. This encodes CASSQVGTGTDTQYF.

The sample holds many counts of this clonotype. The rearrangement links TRBV7-6 to TRBJ1-2; possibly TRBD1 for D (5 bases). This CDR3 contains 15 residues. CDR1 is SGHVS, CDR2 FNYEAQ, per germline. Trimming shortened V by 3 bases and J by 9 bases, and 20 bases separated the two germline ends. Here the CDR3 reads CASSFEPGLPDSYTF. Written as DNA, the CDR3 is TGTGCCAGCAGCTTCGAGCCGGGGCTGCCGGATAGCTACACCTTC.

Ten or more counts support this clonotype. The rearrangement links TRBV2 to TRBJ2-7; D gene uncertain. The CDR3 consists of 11 residues. The V gene lost 7 bases and the J gene lost 4 bases, with 8 bases spanning the gap. Germline values: CDR1 SNHLY, CDR2 FYNNEI. The chain's CDR3 is CASTDPYEQYF. As DNA, the CDR3 is TGTGCCAGCACCGACCCATACGAGCAGTACTTC. Supplemented by reference TRBV2 and TRBJ2-7, the full variable domain reads EPEVTQTPSHQVTQMGQEVILRCVPISNHLYFYWYRQILGQKVEFLVSFYNNEISEKSEIFDDQFSVERPDGSNFTLKIRSTKLEDSAMYFCASTDPYEQYFGPGTRLTVT.

This clonotype was seen repeatedly, ten times or more. This chain joins TRBV11-2 and TRBJ1-1; tentatively, D is TRBD1 (5 bases). V lost 2 bases and J lost 3, with 10 bases in between. Germline values: CDR1 SGHAT, CDR2 FQNNGV. This CDR3 region has 14 residues. CDR3 coding DNA: TGTGCCAGCAGCTTATTTGGGGGGGACACTGAAGCTTTCTTT. It codes for CASSLFGGDTEAFF.

This clonotype was counted ten times or more. This chain connects TRBV20-1 to TRBJ2-7; 7 bases fit TRBD1. V lost 6 bases and J lost 2; bases outside the gene matches: 10. Germline V CDR1 and CDR2: DFQATT, SNEGSKA (reference sequence). CDR3 length: 14 amino acids. CDR3 residues: CSAPRQGSTYEQYF. The CDR3 DNA is TGCAGTGCCCCGAGACAGGGTTCCACCTACGAGCAGTACTTC.

In this sample, this clonotype turned up many times. The chain is built from TRBV6-4 and TRBJ1-1; D is ambiguous. The germline V gene encodes CDR1 MRHNA and CDR2 SNTAGT. The CDR3 covers 14 residues. V was cut by 3 bases and J by 5 bases, with 13 bases left in between. DNA of the CDR3: TGTGCCAGCAGTGAGTCGGACGTTGGGACTGAAGCTTTCTTT. Translating gives CASSESDVGTEAFF.

This clonotype was seen ten or more times. In nucleotides, the CDR3 is TGCGCCAGCAGCTTGGGGGGCCTAGCGGGGTCAGATACGCAGTATTTT. This translates into CASSLGGLAGSDTQYF. The chain couples TRBV5-1 to TRBJ2-3, with 9 nucleotides matching TRBD2. The CDR3 loop spans 16 amino acids. The J segment lost 4 bases and the V segment lost 0 bases, leaving 6 bases of the junction unmatched. In germline, CDR1 is SGHRS, CDR2 YFSETQ.

At least ten counts were recorded for this clonotype. CDR3 bases: TGCGCCACCCCTTCCCAGGACACCGGGGAGCTGTTTTTT. This gives the protein CATPSQDTGELFF. V gene TRBV5-1 combines with J gene TRBJ2-2, with D unresolved. CDR1 and CDR2 (germline): SGHRS, YFSETQ. CDR3 length: 13 residues. The V gene lost 9 bases and the J gene lost 3 bases, with 12 bases spanning the gap. Filled out from reference TRBV5-1 and TRBJ2-2, the complete variable domain reads KAGVTQTPRYLIKTRGQQVTLSCSPISGHRSVSWYQQTPGQGLQFLFEYFSETQRNKGNFPGRFSGRQFSNSRSEMNVSTLELGDSALYLCATPSQDTGELFFGEGSRLTVL.

This clonotype came up many times. This CDR3 is CAISEGQGEGSPLHF. The CDR3 nucleotides are TGTGCCATCAGTGAGGGACAGGGCGAGGGTTCACCCCTCCACTTT. This rearrangement joins TRBV10-3 to TRBJ1-6; 8 bases line up with TRBD1. V was pared by 2 bases and J by 9 bases, with 6 bases of the junction left unmatched. CDR3 size: 15 residues. Germline values: CDR1 ENHRY, CDR2 SYGVKD.

This clonotype was found many times. The CDR3 is CSARDPLAVVGETQYF. The CDR3 DNA follows: TGCAGTGCTAGAGATCCCCTAGCGGTGGTTGGGGAGACCCAGTACTTC. The rearrangement links TRBV20-1 to TRBJ2-5, with 7 nucleotides matching TRBD2. The CDR3 covers 16 residues. Germline CDR1 and CDR2: DFQATT and SNEGSKA (reference sequence). Trimming took 0 bases from V and 5 from J; bases not matched to a gene: 12.

This clonotype has ten or more counts. V usage is TRBV7-8 and J usage is TRBJ1-2; 7 bases are shared with TRBD1. Trimming removed 4 bases from V and 4 bases from J; junction bases left unmatched: 6. Germline CDR1 SGHVS, CDR2 FQNEAQ. This CDR3 has 14 amino acids. The CDR3 protein is CASSSYRGPYGYTF. The CDR3 region has the DNA TGTGCCAGCAGCTCATATAGGGGGCCCTATGGCTACACCTTC.

This clonotype was counted ten times or more. V usage is TRBV2 and J usage is TRBJ2-2; 11 nucleotides agree with TRBD2. CDR3 length: 14 amino acids. Germline assignment: CDR1 SNHLY and CDR2 FYNNEI. The V and J ends lost 7 bases and 6 bases, in that order; junction bases with no gene match: 4. The CDR3 region is CASNSGRAAGELFF. DNA of the CDR3: TGTGCCAGCAATAGCGGGAGGGCAGCCGGGGAGCTGTTTTTT.

This clonotype occurred many times. The chain links TRBV20-1 to TRBJ1-1, with a weak D call TRBD1 (6 bases). Trimming stripped 6 bases from V and 1 base from J, with 18 bases between. Germline CDR1 DFQATT, CDR2 SNEGSKA (reference sequence). The length of the CDR3 is 15 residues. CDR3 in amino acids: CSAPGMDRANTEAFF. The DNA for the CDR3 is TGCAGTGCCCCGGGAATGGACAGAGCGAACACTGAAGCTTTCTTT.

This clonotype has a count of ten or more. The J gene is TRBJ1-5, the V gene TRBV19; D is uncertain. This CDR3 is built from 14 residues. CDR1 is LNHDA, CDR2 SQIVND, per germline (reference sequence). V lost 2 bases and J 6 bases, leaving 11 bases between the germline ends. The CDR3, as DNA: TGTGCCAGTAGTATAATGTCCGGCCGTCAGCCCCAGCATTTT. It specifies CASSIMSGRQPQHF.

This clonotype was seen ten or more times. CDR3 sequence: CSARGTLLDSPLHF. In DNA, the CDR3 is TGCAGTGCTAGAGGGACCCTACTAGATTCACCCCTCCACTTT. V gene TRBV20-1 combines with J gene TRBJ1-6, with D hard to call. The CDR3 has 14 residues. Between the trimmed V and J ends, which lost 1 base and 8 bases, there was a span of 12 bases. Germline CDR1 reads DFQATT; CDR2 reads SNEGSKA (reference sequence).

Ten or more counts support this clonotype. The chain combines TRBV29-1 with TRBJ2-1; 9 bases agree with TRBD2. The CDR3 covers 14 residues. V shed 7 bases and J 6 bases; nucleotides not matched to a gene: 10. The V gene's germline CDR1 is SQVTM and CDR2 ANQGSEA. The CDR3 DNA reads as TGCAGCGCTGCCTTTGAACTAGCGGGCAATGAGCAGTTCTTC. Residues: CSAAFELAGNEQFF.

This clonotype has a count of ten or more. V and J are TRBV5-1 and TRBJ2-3, with D perhaps matching TRBD2 (6 bases). This CDR3 contains 14 residues. Trimming shortened V by 7 bases and J by 0 bases, and 12 bases separated the two germline ends. Germline-derived CDR1 and CDR2 are SGHRS and YFSETQ. The CDR3 region is CASYGGESTDTQYF. In DNA, the CDR3 is TGCGCCAGCTATGGCGGGGAGAGCACAGATACGCAGTATTTT.